This T cell receptor (beta chain) comes out of a study of T cell changes during pregnancy in multiple sclerosis. The CDR3 consists of 14 residues. Germline values: CDR1 KGHSH, CDR2 LQKENI. V gave up 5 bases and J gave up 6 bases; unmatched junction bases: 7. TCRdb keeps only in-frame clones here, not all; method: immunoSEQ multiplex PCR. Of 53,000 or so clones detected, approximately 94% appear once; the ten largest clones hold just under 0.6%. The receptor comes from a female donor with multiple sclerosis, enrolled in a pregnancy study. This specimen consisted of CD4+ T cells from peripheral blood mononuclear cells, obtained in the second trimester of pregnancy. V usage is TRBV18 and J usage is TRBJ1-1, with 9 positions matching TRBD1. Here the CDR3 reads CASSSSGTGSEAFF. The CDR3 region has the DNA TGTGCCAGCTCATCGTCCGGGACAGGGTCTGAAGCTTTCTTT.